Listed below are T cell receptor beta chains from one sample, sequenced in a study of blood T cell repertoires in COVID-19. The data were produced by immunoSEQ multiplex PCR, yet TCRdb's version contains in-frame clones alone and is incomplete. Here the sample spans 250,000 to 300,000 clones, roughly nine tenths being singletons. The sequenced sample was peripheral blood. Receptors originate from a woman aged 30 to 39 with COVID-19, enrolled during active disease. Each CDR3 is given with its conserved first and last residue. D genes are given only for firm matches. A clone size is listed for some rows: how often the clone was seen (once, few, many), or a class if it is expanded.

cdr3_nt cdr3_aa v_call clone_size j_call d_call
TGTGCCAGCAGCCGGGACTACACAGATACGCAGTATTTT CASSRDYTDTQYF TRBV5-4 few TRBJ2-3 TRBD2
TGTGCCAGCAGCTTGGTAGGTTGGACACCGAACACCGGGGAGCTGTTTTTT CASSLVGWTPNTGELFF TRBV5-4 . TRBJ2-2 .
TGTGCCAGTAGTATAGATTTAGAAGCAGAGACCCAGTACTTC CASSIDLEAETQYF TRBV19 . TRBJ2-5 .
TGTGCCTGGTCAGGTTACGGGGGTGAGTACACTGAAGCTTTCTTT CAWSGYGGEYTEAFF TRBV30 . TRBJ1-1 .
TGTGCCAGGATGGCGGGGAGCTCCTACAATGAGCAGTTCTTC CARMAGSSYNEQFF TRBV2 once TRBJ2-1 .
TGCGCCAGCAGCCAACCCCCACTGCGGACAGGGCAGATAGTGGATGGCTACACCTTC CASSQPPLRTGQIVDGYTF TRBV4-1 . TRBJ1-2 TRBD1
TGTGCCAGCAGCGTGGACAGGTCCTATGGCTACACCTTC CASSVDRSYGYTF TRBV9 . TRBJ1-2 TRBD1
TGTGCCAGTAGTATGAGACATGGCAGGCTCAGCGGGGAGCCCCAGCATTTT CASSMRHGRLSGEPQHF TRBV19 few TRBJ1-5 .
TGTGCCAGCAGTTTATCCCCCATAAGGACAGGGGTGAATCAGCCCCAGCATTTT CASSLSPIRTGVNQPQHF TRBV28 . TRBJ1-5 TRBD1
TGTGCCACCAGTGATACTAGGGCGGGGTGGACCGGGGAGCTGTTTTTT CATSDTRAGWTGELFF TRBV24-1 . TRBJ2-2 .
TGTGCCAGCAGTTGGGGGCAGGGAACTAATGAAAAACTGTTTTTT CASSWGQGTNEKLFF TRBV27 . TRBJ1-4 .
TGCGCCAGCAGCTTGTCAGGGGCCTACGAGCAGTACTTC CASSLSGAYEQYF TRBV5-1 . TRBJ2-7 .
TGTGCCAGCAGCCTACAGGGCGTAGGTTCCGAGCAGTACTTC CASSLQGVGSEQYF TRBV6-5 . TRBJ2-7 .
TGTGCCTCACTCCAGGGCCCCTATGGCTACACCTTC CASLQGPYGYTF TRBV19 . TRBJ1-2 .
TGTGCCAGCAGCGCCAGACAGGGGTGGAATGAGCAGTTCTTC CASSARQGWNEQFF TRBV6-5 . TRBJ2-1 TRBD1
TGTGCCAGTGGGGAACAGGGAGCCTATGGCTACACCTTC CASGEQGAYGYTF TRBV6-5 . TRBJ1-2 .
TGTGCCAGCAGCTTGGGAAGGGGTAGGTACGAGCAGTACTTC CASSLGRGRYEQYF TRBV5-5 . TRBJ2-7 .
TGTGCCAGCAGGACAGGGGGGATTCAGCCCCAGCATTTT CASRTGGIQPQHF TRBV28 . TRBJ1-5 TRBD1
TGTGCCAGCAGTGGAATTTTCCCAGGTAGCACAGATACGCAGTATTTT CASSGIFPGSTDTQYF TRBV27 . TRBJ2-3 .
TGTGCCAGCAGTCCTCACGGGGGGCTGAGCACAGATACGCAGTATTTT CASSPHGGLSTDTQYF TRBV2 . TRBJ2-3 .
TGTGCCACCAGTGACAGGGCTGGTGAAAAACTGTTTTTT CATSDRAGEKLFF TRBV15 . TRBJ1-4 TRBD1
TGTGCCAGCAGGCAGGATGCTAACTATGGCTACACCTTC CASRQDANYGYTF TRBV27 . TRBJ1-2 .
TGTGCCAGCAGCGTAGAGCGGGGGGGCCTCCAGACCCAGTACTTC CASSVERGGLQTQYF TRBV5-5 . TRBJ2-5 TRBD2
TGTGCCACCAGTGATCCAGACAGCCATGGCTACACCTTC CATSDPDSHGYTF TRBV24-1 . TRBJ1-2 .
TGTGCCAGCAGCCCTCGGGGGGAGGTTGGCGAAAAACTGTTTTTT CASSPRGEVGEKLFF TRBV7-9 . TRBJ1-4 .
TGTGCCAGTAGTATTACAGGGAACTACGAGCAGTACTTC CASSITGNYEQYF TRBV19 . TRBJ2-7 .
TGTGCCAGCAGTTCGGTCCTCTCAATGAACACTGAAGCTTTCTTT CASSSVLSMNTEAFF TRBV6-5 . TRBJ1-1 .
TGTGCCAGCGGGGGGGCCTCACCCCTCCACTTT CASGGASPLHF TRBV9 . TRBJ1-6 .
TGTGCCAGCAGCCTTAGCGGGGTAATAACCGGGGAGCTGTTTTTT CASSLSGVITGELFF TRBV27 . TRBJ2-2 TRBD2
TGTGCCAGTAGTATAGGACATCCCTACGAGCAGTACTTC CASSIGHPYEQYF TRBV19 . TRBJ2-7 .
TGTGCCACCAGCAGAGATCGCCCCACGGGGGGCAATCAGCCCCAGCATTTT CATSRDRPTGGNQPQHF TRBV15 . TRBJ1-5 .
TGTGCCAGCAGCTTGTTAGCCACCAGCACAGATACGCAGTATTTT CASSLLATSTDTQYF TRBV5-6 . TRBJ2-3 .
TGTGCCTGGAGTGCAACGGGGGGGTCCTACAATGAGCAGTTCTTC CAWSATGGSYNEQFF TRBV30 once TRBJ2-1 TRBD2
TGTGCCAGCAGCCAAGCCGGGATAGACTACTACGAGCAGTACTTC CASSQAGIDYYEQYF TRBV4-2 once TRBJ2-7 .
TGTGCCAGCAGTTACCTTACAGGGGGCTCCTACGAGCAGTACTTC CASSYLTGGSYEQYF TRBV6-2/TRBV6-3 . TRBJ2-7 TRBD1